The rows below give T cell receptor beta chains drawn from one sample of a study of blood T cell repertoires in COVID-19. Produced via immunoSEQ multiplex PCR; TCRdb's table is partial and in-frame only. The table lists 95,000 to 110,000 clones, 84% of them singletons, with under 15% in the top ten. Sequenced sample: peripheral blood. The source is a human donor in a cohort sampled during active or convalescent COVID-19. Both conserved end residues are part of each CDR3. A D gene is named only where the DNA matches it firmly. Clone size is not always given. Where it is, it says once, few, many or a class for expanded clones.

abundance | j_gene | v_gene | d_gene | CDR3nt | CDR3aa
. | TRBJ1-3 | TRBV30 | . | TGTGCCTGGAGTCCCGGGACAATGTGGGGAAACACCATATATTTT | CAWSPGTMWGNTIYF
. | TRBJ1-4 | TRBV3-1/TRBV3-2 | . | TGTGCCAGCAGCCAAGCCCCCGGCCGGGCGGACTTTAATGAAAAACTGTTTTTT | CASSQAPGRADFNEKLFF
once | TRBJ2-3 | TRBV6-4 | TRBD1 | TGTGCCAGCAGTGACCGGACAGGGGGAAGAGATACGCAGTATTTT | CASSDRTGGRDTQYF
. | TRBJ1-2 | TRBV29-1 | TRBD1 | TGCAGCGTTGACGGGACAGGGGACTATGGCTACACCTTC | CSVDGTGDYGYTF
. | TRBJ1-2 | TRBV4-3 | . | TGCGCCAGCAGCCAAGTGGCAGGGCCTAACTATGGCTACACCTTC | CASSQVAGPNYGYTF
. | TRBJ2-3 | TRBV19 | TRBD2 | TGTGCCAGTAGTATAGATGGGACTAGCGGAGATACGCAGTATTTT | CASSIDGTSGDTQYF
. | TRBJ2-6 | TRBV10-3 | . | TGTGCCATCAGTGAGTCGACGTGGGCATCTGAGGCCAACGTCCTGACTTTC | CAISESTWASEANVLTF
. | TRBJ1-2 | TRBV6-5 | TRBD1 | TGTGCCAGCAGTTACTTGGCAGGGGGTGGCTACACCTTC | CASSYLAGGGYTF
. | TRBJ1-6 | TRBV23-1 | TRBD1 | TGCGCCAGCAGTCAACCGGACAGGGGGCACTCACCCCTCCACTTT | CASSQPDRGHSPLHF
. | TRBJ2-2 | TRBV5-4 | . | TGTGCCAGCAGCTTGGCCGGGGGCGGGGAGCTGTTTTTT | CASSLAGGGELFF
. | TRBJ2-7 | TRBV7-3 | TRBD1 | TGTGCCAGCAGCCCCGACAGGGGATCCAAGAGGGAGCAGTACTTC | CASSPDRGSKREQYF
. | TRBJ1-6 | TRBV6-5 | . | TGTGCCTCGAGTCTGACAACCTATAATTCACCCCTCCACTTT | CASSLTTYNSPLHF
. | TRBJ2-5 | TRBV15 | TRBD2 | TGTGCCACCAGCAGAGATGGTGGGGAGGGAGAGACCCAGTACTTC | CATSRDGGEGETQYF
. | TRBJ2-7 | TRBV30 | TRBD1 | TGTGCCTGGAGCCCCGGGCGGACAGGATCCTACGAGCAGTACTTC | CAWSPGRTGSYEQYF
. | TRBJ1-5 | TRBV6-2/TRBV6-3 | . | TGTGCCAGCAGTTATTCAGGGGCAGGCCAGCCCCAGCATTTT | CASSYSGAGQPQHF
. | TRBJ1-2 | TRBV4-2 | . | TGTGCCAGCAGCCGGGGATCAGGGAACTATGGCTACACCTTC | CASSRGSGNYGYTF
. | TRBJ2-5 | TRBV6-5 | TRBD2 | TGTGCCAGCTCTTCGGGGGGGCCCGGTGAGACCCAGTACTTC | CASSSGGPGETQYF
few | TRBJ1-6 | TRBV19 | . | TGTGCCAGTATGGAGAGAGTCGATGGGTCACCCCTCCACTTT | CASMERVDGSPLHF
few | TRBJ2-2 | TRBV19 | TRBD1 | TGTGCCAGTGAGGACAGGGCGAACACCGGGGAGCTGTTTTTT | CASEDRANTGELFF
. | TRBJ1-6 | TRBV10-1 | . | TGCGCCAGCAGTGAGTATGGAGATAATTCACCCCTCCACTTT | CASSEYGDNSPLHF
many | TRBJ1-5 | TRBV10-2 | . | TGCGCCAGCAGTACTTTTGATAGCAATCAGCCCCAGCATTTT | CASSTFDSNQPQHF
. | TRBJ1-1 | TRBV2 | . | TGTGCCAGCAGGCCGGGGGTGACCAGCACTGAAGCTTTCTTT | CASRPGVTSTEAFF
. | TRBJ1-2 | TRBV6-6 | . | TGTGCCAGCAGGCCTGGGGGCCATGGCTACACCTTC | CASRPGGHGYTF